The sequence of this T cell receptor beta chain was determined in a study of graft-versus-host responses after intestinal transplantation. Study information: Each recipient received anti-thymocyte globulin induction, then tacrolimus and steroids for roughly 3 years. The study's findings and limits: High graft-versus-host to host-versus-graft T cell clonal ratios marked allografts of patients with graft-donor macrochimerism.

Clones were sequenced by immunoSEQ multiplex PCR, and TCRdb holds only the in-frame ones, with some missing. The sample carries approximately 70,000 clones, roughly 92% recorded once. This CDR3 spans 14 amino acids. With 3 bases clipped from V and 5 bases from J, the junction kept 5 bases outside the gene matches. CDR1 is LNHNV and CDR2 is YYDKDF in the germline V gene (reference sequence). The sample holds one count of this clone. Antigen: not known. This chain uses TRBV15 with TRBJ1-1, with TRBD1 matching 8 bases. This specimen consisted of bone marrow, obtained 734 days after intestinal transplantation. This clonotype was obtained from a human patient who received an intestinal transplant, so some T cells may come from the graft donor. The DNA for the CDR3 is TGTGCCACCAGCAGGACAGGGGTAGCGACTGAAGCTTTCTTT. This gives the protein CATSRTGVATEAFF.